Listed here are 20 T cell receptor beta chains from one sample, sequenced in a study of OX40 agonist ivuxolimab in advanced cancers. Measured with immunoSEQ multiplex PCR; TCRdb has only the in-frame clones, and not every one. The table records around 40,000 clones, less than 85% of them present only once. The source material was CD4+ or CD8+ T cells sorted from blood, sampled in a trial of the OX40 agonist ivuxolimab. The source is an adult with an advanced solid tumor such as melanoma, head and neck, liver or kidney cancer.

The chain recombines TRBV5-1 with TRBJ2-5, with D unclear. This CDR3 has 13 residues. The V gene's germline CDR1 is SGHRS and CDR2 YFSETQ. The germline V and J ends were trimmed by 4 bases and 1 base, with 8 bases remaining between them. CDR3 bases: TGCGCCAGCAGCGCCTCGTTCCAAGAGACCCAGTACTTC. Protein product: CASSASFQETQYF.

This chain joins TRBV9 and TRBJ2-7, with 8 bases aligning to TRBD1. V dropped 4 bases and J dropped 4; count of bases not matched to a gene: 10. The CDR3 covers 15 residues. Germline V gives CDR1 SGDLS, CDR2 YYNGEE. This chain's CDR3 is CASSTTGTGGYEQYF. CDR3 nucleotides: TGTGCCAGCAGCACAACCGGGACAGGAGGTTACGAGCAGTACTTC.

This chain connects TRBV9 to TRBJ2-3, with D possibly being TRBD1 or TRBD2 (5 bases each). Trimming left V 0 bases short and J 4 bases short, with 6 bases between. Germline V gene data show CDR1 as SGDLS and CDR2 as YYNGEE. CDR3 size: 13 residues. The CDR3 coding sequence is TGTGCCAGCAGCGTAGGGGGACCAGATACGCAGTATTTT. Protein sequence: CASSVGGPDTQYF.

The chain has TRBV11-2 and TRBJ2-2; D is undetermined. CDR1 SGHAT and CDR2 FQNNGV come from the germline V gene. This CDR3 has 14 amino acids. Deletions cut 2 bases from V and 6 bases from J, with 10 bases between. The CDR3 coding sequence is TGTGCCAGCAGCTTAAATAGGGCCCCCGGGGAGCTGTTTTTT. It translates to CASSLNRAPGELFF. Full variable domain (missing parts from reference TRBV11-2 and TRBJ2-2): EAGVAQSPRYKIIEKRQSVAFWCNPISGHATLYWYQQILGQGPKLLIQFQNNGVVDDSQLPKDRFSAERLKGVDSTLKIQPAKLEDSAVYLCASSLNRAPGELFFGEGSRLTVL.

The chain joins TRBV4-1 to TRBJ2-4; D ambiguous. The CDR3 runs to 13 residues. CDR1 is MGHRA, CDR2 YSYEKL, per germline. The germline V and J ends were trimmed by 2 bases and 7 bases, with 9 bases remaining between them. As DNA, the CDR3 is TGCGCCAGCAGCCAACCGACCGTGAACATTCAGTACTTC. It codes for CASSQPTVNIQYF.

This sequence joins TRBV28 and TRBJ1-5; D remains ambiguous. Trimming stripped 5 bases from V and 7 bases from J, with 9 bases between. The CDR3 totals 12 residues. The germline V gene has CDR1 MDHEN and CDR2 SYDVKM. The CDR3, as DNA: TGTGCCAGCAGTCCCCGGCTGCAGCCCCAGCATTTT. Translation: CASSPRLQPQHF. The full variable domain, rest sourced from reference TRBV28 and TRBJ1-5, is DVKVTQSSRYLVKRTGEKVFLECVQDMDHENMFWYRQDPGLGLRLIYFSYDVKMKEKGDIPEGYSVSREKKERFSLILESASTNQTSMYLCASSPRLQPQHFGDGTRLSIL.

CDR3 protein: CASSGGVYEQYF. The CDR3 DNA sequence: TGCGCCAGCAGCGGTGGTGTCTACGAGCAGTACTTC. The gene calls are TRBV5-1 and TRBJ2-7; D is unclear. The CDR3 extends over 12 amino acids. Germline V CDR1 and CDR2: SGHRS, YFSETQ. Between the trimmed V and J ends, which lost 4 bases and 3 bases, there was a span of 8 bases.

The J gene is TRBJ1-4, the V gene TRBV4-1, with a weak D call TRBD1 (5 bases). This CDR3 region has 16 residues. V was cut by 0 bases and J by 7 bases, with 15 bases left in between. Per germline, CDR1 MGHRA and CDR2 YSYEKL. This chain's CDR3 is CASSQDLSLRGEKLFF. The DNA for the CDR3 is TGCGCCAGCAGCCAAGATCTCTCTCTAAGGGGTGAAAAACTGTTTTTT.

The chain combines TRBV7-2 with TRBJ2-1, with 7 bases matching TRBD2. This CDR3 comprises 15 residues. In germline, CDR1 is SGHTA, CDR2 FQGNSA. With 4 bases clipped from V and 1 base from J, the junction kept 4 bases outside the gene matches. The CDR3 DNA sequence: TGTGCCAGCAGCTCCGAGCGGGGTTCCTACAATGAGCAGTTCTTC. Protein sequence: CASSSERGSYNEQFF.

The rearrangement uses TRBV5-1 and TRBJ2-1; TRBD2 might be the D (5 bases). Germline V gene data show CDR1 as SGHRS and CDR2 as YFSETQ. With 2 bases removed from V and 6 bases from J, the gap between germline ends came to 27 bases. The CDR3 loop spans 19 amino acids. The CDR3 bases are TGCGCCAGCAGCTTTGGAATCCTAGCATTACTCCCGAAGGGCAATGAGCAGTTCTTC. It encodes CASSFGILALLPKGNEQFF.

The chain has TRBV4-3 and TRBJ2-7; D is unresolved. Germline V gives CDR1 LGHNA, CDR2 YSLEER. The ends were cut back, 0 bases at V and 2 bases at J, with 11 bases in the middle. The CDR3 runs 15 residues. CDR3 sequence: CASSQEIVRTYEQYF. Written as DNA, the CDR3 is TGCGCCAGCAGCCAAGAAATAGTCAGGACCTACGAGCAGTACTTC.

The V gene is TRBV6-6, the J gene TRBJ2-1, with 10 bases identical to TRBD2. CDR1 is MNHNY, CDR2 SVGAGI, per germline (reference sequence). The CDR3 has 15 amino acids. J lost 4 bases, V lost 6 bases, and 6 bases had no gene match. CDR3 in amino acids: CASRPGLATYNEQFF. The CDR3 DNA is TGTGCCAGCAGACCGGGACTAGCGACATACAATGAGCAGTTCTTC.

This chain uses TRBV5-4 with TRBJ2-3; D call uncertain. Trimming pared 5 bases from V and 4 bases from J, leaving 8 bases between. Germline CDR1 and CDR2: SGHNT and YYREEE (reference sequence). The CDR3 contains 12 residues. CDR3 nucleotide sequence: TGTGCCAGCAGGGGTTCTTCAGATACGCAGTATTTT. Encoded protein: CASRGSSDTQYF.

This clone was seen a few times. The chain is built from TRBV5-4 and TRBJ1-1, with D unclear. This CDR3 is 13 amino acids long. V dropped 0 bases and J dropped 2 bases, with 5 bases sitting between them. CDR1 is SGHNT, CDR2 YYREEE, per germline (reference sequence). The DNA of the CDR3 is TGTGCCAGCAGCTTGGAAGTCAACACTGAAGCTTTCTTT. This encodes CASSLEVNTEAFF.

This clone has just a few counts. The V and J genes are TRBV5-4 and TRBJ1-2; TRBD1 is a possible D gene (6 bases). From germline, CDR1 is SGHNT and CDR2 YYREEE (reference sequence). CDR3 size: 14 residues. Trimming took 4 bases from V and 6 from J, leaving 16 bases between them. CDR3 loop: CASSRYRDKNGYTF. CDR3 in DNA: TGTGCCAGCAGCAGATACAGGGATAAGAATGGCTACACCTTC.

The rearrangement uses TRBV12-5 and TRBJ1-1, with D perhaps TRBD1 (6 bases). The CDR3 has 14 residues. Germline loops: CDR1 LGHNT, CDR2 FRNRAP. V lost 4 bases to trimming and J lost 3 bases, with 12 bases between them. The CDR3 nucleotides read TGTGCTAGTGGTTCCGGACAGAAGGACACTGAAGCTTTCTTT. Amino acid sequence: CASGSGQKDTEAFF.

The chain joins TRBV5-5 to TRBJ2-5; D not certain. This CDR3 is 12 amino acids long. With 0 bases removed from V and 5 bases from J, the gap between germline ends came to 5 bases. The germline V gene encodes CDR1 SGHKS and CDR2 YYEKEE (reference sequence). The DNA of the CDR3 is TGTGCCAGCAGCTTGGAAGGGGAGACCCAGTACTTC. Translation: CASSLEGETQYF.

The chain carries TRBV20-1 and TRBJ2-3; D gene ambiguous. CDR1 and CDR2 (germline): DFQATT, SNEGSKA (reference sequence). The CDR3 spans 11 residues. Trimming cost V 3 bases and J 6 bases, with 7 bases left between them. CDR3: CSARKLDTQYF. The CDR3 DNA is TGCAGTGCTAGGAAGCTGGATACGCAGTATTTT.

The rearrangement uses TRBV18 and TRBJ2-2; D is possibly TRBD2 (5 bases). This CDR3 has 15 residues. Deletions cut 5 bases from V and 1 base from J, with 11 bases between. Germline loops: CDR1 KGHSH, CDR2 LQKENI. DNA of the CDR3: TGTGCCAGCTCAGGGGAGCGGAGGAACACCGGGGAGCTGTTTTTT. Translation gives CASSGERRNTGELFF. The whole variable domain, remainder taken from reference TRBV18 and TRBJ2-2, is NAGVMQNPRHLVRRRGQEARLRCSPMKGHSHVYWYRQLPEEGLKFMVYLQKENIIDESGMPKERFSAEFPKEGPSILRIQQVVRGDSAAYFCASSGERRNTGELFFGEGSRLTVL.

The chain couples TRBV10-2 to TRBJ2-3, with D perhaps matching TRBD1 or TRBD2 (6 bases each). Germline-derived CDR1 and CDR2 are WSHSY and SAAADI. The CDR3 loop spans 15 amino acids. V lost 4 bases to trimming and J lost 2 bases, with 13 bases between them. CDR3: CASSAGGYSTDTQYF. The CDR3 DNA reads TGCGCCAGCAGTGCCGGGGGCTATTCCACAGATACGCAGTATTTT.